This T cell receptor (beta chain) was captured by sequencing in a study of PD-L1 blockade in urothelial cancer. The wider study: Males with urothelial cancer arising in the bladder constituted about 85% of the roughly 29 patients.

Time point specified: pretreatment peripheral blood. Note on this clone: Its antigen is currently unknown.

Findings of the study overall: Lower pretreatment blood TCR clonality, under the median, predicted better survival, researchers reported.

The ends were cut back, 5 bases at V and 2 bases at J, with 13 bases in the middle. CDR3 size: 15 residues. CDR1 MDHEN and CDR2 SYDVKM come from the germline V gene. The method was immunoSEQ multiplex PCR; TCRdb's version includes in-frame clones alone and lacks a portion of them. Of 70,000 to 95,000 clones listed, around 83% are singletons. The J gene is TRBJ1-5, the V gene TRBV28; D uncertain. This specimen consisted of PBMCs, obtained around atezolizumab (anti-PD-L1) treatment. This sequence was found in a man aged 55 to 70 with urothelial cancer. The chain's CDR3 is CASSEVILGNQPQHF. DNA of the CDR3: TGTGCCAGCAGTGAGGTGATCCTGGGCAATCAGCCCCAGCATTTT.